The T cell receptor (beta chain) described here comes from a study of shared T cell receptors in the human thymus. Germline loops: CDR1 SNHLY, CDR2 FYNNEI. The J segment lost 7 bases and the V segment lost 6 bases, leaving 4 bases of the junction unmatched. The CDR3 covers 14 residues. Profiled with immunoSEQ multiplex PCR; TCRdb holds only in-frame clones, not every one. The sample holds 540,000 or so clones, 78% seen once. The same sample was also studied in work on human thymus T cells. This second report adds: Donation was from healthy Finnish infants who were having corrective surgery that addressed congenital heart defects. Thymus tissue for the work was resected from patients undergoing corrective heart surgery.

Sequenced input: thymocytes. The chain carries TRBV2 and TRBJ1-4; TRBD1 matches at 11 bases. This sequence originates from a boy younger than two with a congenital heart defect. The CDR3 coding sequence is TGTGCCAGCAGGGGGGACAGGGGGTTTGAAAAACTGTTTTTT. Its translation: CASRGDRGFEKLFF.